This TCR beta chain emerged from a study of T cells in Graves' hyperthyroidism and ophthalmopathy. Overall study: Peripheral blood draws took place at initial diagnosis, ahead of any treatment.

The CDR3 regions of TCR beta were amplified from RNA transcripts. RT-PCR in the first round (using the HTBI primer set) targeted the TCR CDR3. TCRdb independently ran MiXCR on the multiplex PCR reads; one entry per CDR3 protein. The sample shows some 490,000 distinct CDR3 sequences, under 25% of them seen only once. Clinical symptoms, serum thyroxine and TRAb, thyroid ultrasound and orbital computed tomography were used for the diagnoses. Fresh 10 ml peripheral blood yielded PBMCs. Sequenced sample: blood. The receptor was isolated from a woman between 65 and 79 years old with Graves' ophthalmopathy.

The CDR3 spells CAIKTGTVRNEQFF. In nucleotides, the CDR3 is TGTGCCATCAAAACCGGGACAGTGAGGAATGAGCAGTTCTTC. The rearrangement links TRBV10-3 to TRBJ2-1; TRBD1 matches 7 bases. With V trimmed by 7 bases and J by 7 bases, 10 bases remained unmatched. The length of the CDR3 is 14 residues. The germline V gene encodes CDR1 ENHRY and CDR2 SYGVKD.